The 24 T cell receptor beta chains below come from one sample, sequenced in a study of blood T cell repertoires in COVID-19. This table comes from immunoSEQ multiplex PCR, and its TCRdb copy is limited to in-frame clones, with some not included. The sample contains about 320,000 clones, roughly 91% of which appear only once. Sequenced: peripheral blood. Receptors originate from a woman aged 30 to 39 with COVID-19, enrolled during active disease.

The chain is built from TRBV7-8 and TRBJ2-1, with 9 nucleotides matching TRBD2. With V trimmed by 5 bases and J by 2 bases, 4 bases remained unmatched. The CDR3 covers 15 residues. Germline CDR1 reads SGHVS; CDR2 reads FQNEAQ. CDR3 DNA: TGTGCCAGCAGCCGTGGGACTAGCCCCTACAATGAGCAGTTCTTC. Translated: CASSRGTSPYNEQFF.

This clone was observed many times. V usage is TRBV5-4 and J usage is TRBJ2-1; D might be TRBD2 (6 bases). Trimming pared 1 base from V and 2 bases from J, leaving 16 bases between. Germline V lookup: CDR1 SGHNT, CDR2 YYREEE (reference sequence). CDR3 size: 17 residues. CDR3 DNA sequence: TGTGCCAGCAGCTTGTCTCTGAGGACTATAGCCTACAATGAGCAGTTCTTC. Translated: CASSLSLRTIAYNEQFF. The complete variable domain, with remaining parts taken from reference TRBV5-4 and TRBJ2-1, reads ETGVTQSPTHLIKTRGQQVTLRCSSQSGHNTVSWYQQALGQGPQFIFQYYREEENGRGNFPPRFSGLQFPNYSSELNVNALELDDSALYLCASSLSLRTIAYNEQFFGPGTRLTVL.

The rearrangement uses TRBV6-5 and TRBJ2-1; D may be TRBD2 (5 bases). The CDR3 contains 13 residues. V was trimmed by 6 bases and J by 10 bases, leaving 16 bases between them. The germline CDR1 and CDR2 sequences are MNHEY and SVGAGI. The CDR3, as DNA: TGTGCCAGCAGACGACTCGAATCGGGAGAGCAGTTCTTC. It yields the protein CASRRLESGEQFF.

This chain links TRBV5-5 with TRBJ1-6; D uncertain. Trimming shortened V by 0 bases and J by 7 bases, and 8 bases separated the two germline ends. There are 14 residues in the CDR3. Germline loops: CDR1 SGHKS, CDR2 YYEKEE (reference sequence). CDR3 protein: CASSLAGGNSPLHF. Here the CDR3 DNA reads TGTGCCAGCAGCTTGGCAGGAGGGAATTCACCCCTCCACTTT.

This clone was seen once. The chain combines TRBV5-1 with TRBJ2-5; perhaps TRBD1 as D (5 bases). Germline CDR1 and CDR2: SGHRS and YFSETQ. Trimming removed 5 bases at V and 2 bases at J, with 13 bases between. CDR3 size: 14 residues. CDR3 coding DNA: TGCGCCAGCAGACAGAGCGACAGTCAAGAGACCCAGTACTTC. As protein: CASRQSDSQETQYF.

This clone has a handful of counts. The rearrangement links TRBV15 to TRBJ1-1, with a possible D match to TRBD1 (5 bases). The CDR3 covers 13 residues. Germline V gene data show CDR1 as LNHNV and CDR2 as YYDKDF (reference sequence). V lost 5 bases to trimming and J lost 8 bases, with 15 bases between them. DNA for the CDR3: TGTGCCACCAGCGACCAGAGTGGGGCAGAAGCTTTCTTT. Residues: CATSDQSGAEAFF.

The rearrangement links TRBV27 to TRBJ1-4; TRBD1 might be the D (5 bases). The length of the CDR3 is 15 residues. CDR1 is MNHEY and CDR2 is SMNVEV in the germline V gene (reference sequence). With 3 bases removed from V and 8 bases from J, the gap between germline ends came to 16 bases. CDR3: CASSFEAGWREKLFF. The CDR3 DNA reads TGTGCCAGCAGTTTCGAGGCAGGGTGGAGAGAAAAACTGTTTTTT.

V is TRBV7-8 and J is TRBJ2-3; 15 bases line up with TRBD2. Germline values: CDR1 SGHVS, CDR2 FQNEAQ. Trimming took 1 base from V and 4 from J; bases not matched to a gene: 15. The CDR3 consists of 21 residues. CDR3 sequence reads: CASSLDGLGLAGGSAPDTQYF. The DNA of the CDR3 is TGTGCCAGCAGCTTAGATGGGCTGGGACTAGCGGGGGGCAGTGCCCCAGATACGCAGTATTTT.

The genes are TRBV6-6 and TRBJ2-5; TRBD1 aligns across 10 bases. V shed 5 bases, J shed 7 bases, and the junction held 19 bases outside the gene matches. Germline V CDR1 and CDR2: MNHNY, SVGAGI (reference sequence). This CDR3 has 18 residues. CDR3 DNA: TGTGCCAGCAGTCAGACTCGGCCGCGGACAGGGGGAATAGGGACCCAGTACTTC. It encodes CASSQTRPRTGGIGTQYF.

The chain couples TRBV19 to TRBJ1-2, with D tentatively TRBD1 (6 bases). The CDR3 has 15 amino acids. Germline CDR1 is LNHDA and CDR2 is SQIVND (reference sequence). Trimming removed 4 bases at V and 3 bases at J, with 15 bases between. CDR3 sequence (DNA): TGTGCCAGTAGTACGGGAGGGGGTGACTACTATGGCTACACCTTC. Its translation is CASSTGGGDYYGYTF.

This clone occurred once. The rearrangement joins TRBV28 to TRBJ2-3; 11 nucleotides agree with TRBD2. Per germline, CDR1 MDHEN and CDR2 SYDVKM. CDR3 length: 12 residues. In nucleotides, the CDR3 is TGTGCTAGCGGGGGGGGGTCAGATACGCAGTATTTT. Its translation is CASGGGSDTQYF.

A single count supports this clone. The rearrangement joins TRBV5-5 to TRBJ1-5, with D maybe TRBD1 (6 bases). Germline values: CDR1 SGHKS, CDR2 YYEKEE (reference sequence). This CDR3 spans 14 amino acids. Trimming left V 0 bases short and J 5 bases short, with 9 bases between. Here the CDR3 reads CASSLAQGHQPQHF. The DNA for the CDR3 is TGTGCCAGCAGCTTGGCTCAGGGGCATCAGCCCCAGCATTTT.

The rearrangement uses TRBV7-8 and TRBJ1-6, with 7 bases that match TRBD1. This CDR3 region has 16 residues. With V trimmed by 1 base and J by 4 bases, 4 bases remained unmatched. CDR1 SGHVS and CDR2 FQNEAQ come from the germline V gene. In DNA, the CDR3 is TGTGCCAGCAGCTTAGAGACAGGGCATTATAATTCACCCCTCCACTTT. Protein product: CASSLETGHYNSPLHF.

The chain carries TRBV2 and TRBJ2-7; possible D gene TRBD2, 6 bases. V lost 6 bases to trimming and J lost 6 bases, with 12 bases between them. This CDR3 region has 12 residues. Germline V CDR1 and CDR2: SNHLY, FYNNEI. The CDR3 spells CASRGLDPEQYF. The CDR3 DNA sequence: TGTGCCAGCAGGGGACTTGATCCCGAGCAGTACTTC.

This clone appeared a single time. This chain joins TRBV2 and TRBJ1-5; 7 bases map to TRBD1. V was clipped by 4 bases and J by 2 bases; unmatched bases: 14. The germline gives CDR1 SNHLY, CDR2 FYNNEI. There are 18 residues in the CDR3. CDR3 sequence (DNA): TGTGCCAGCAGTGTATACCCGGAGAGGGGGCTTGGCAATCAGCCCCAGCATTTT. Amino acids: CASSVYPERGLGNQPQHF.

This clone has just a few counts. This chain uses TRBV21-1 with TRBJ2-7; the D segment call TRBD1 is taken from the table without a DNA check. TRBV21-1 is a documented pseudogene. This CDR3 has 14 residues. CDR3 protein: CASRKGTGPHEQYF. CDR3 in DNA: TGTGCCAGCAGAAAGGGGACAGGGCCCCACGAGCAGTACTTC.

The gene calls are TRBV30 and TRBJ1-1; D call uncertain. The CDR3 is made up of 13 amino acids. CDR1 GTSNPN and CDR2 SVGIG come from the germline V gene (reference sequence). V was shortened by 5 bases and J by 3 bases, with 13 bases between the two germline ends. CDR3 sequence: CAWWLGRDTEAFF. CDR3 bases: TGTGCCTGGTGGCTGGGGAGGGACACTGAAGCTTTCTTT.

The sample holds a few counts of this clone. V is TRBV5-1 and J is TRBJ2-1; D remains ambiguous. The CDR3 runs 13 residues. Germline assignment: CDR1 SGHRS and CDR2 YFSETQ. With 0 bases removed from V and 8 bases from J, the gap between germline ends came to 9 bases. The CDR3 is CASSLEVSDEQFF. CDR3 bases: TGCGCCAGCAGCTTGGAGGTGAGCGATGAGCAGTTCTTC.

The chain links TRBV5-4 to TRBJ2-5, with no clear D. CDR1 and CDR2 (germline): SGHNT, YYREEE (reference sequence). The germline V and J ends were trimmed by 0 bases and 3 bases, with 9 bases remaining between them. The CDR3 has 14 residues. The CDR3 here is CASSLGSGEETQYF. The CDR3 nucleotides are TGTGCCAGCAGCTTGGGGTCCGGAGAAGAGACCCAGTACTTC.

The chain employs TRBV21-1 and TRBJ1-2; the D call TRBD1 from the table was never checked on the DNA. TRBV21-1 counts as a pseudogene. The CDR3 has 11 residues. This CDR3 reads CASITGDGYTF. The CDR3 DNA reads as TGTGCCAGCATCACAGGGGATGGCTACACCTTC.

The J gene is TRBJ2-2, the V gene TRBV12-5; no definite D call. The CDR3 is 11 amino acids. Germline-derived CDR1 and CDR2 are LGHNT and FRNRAP. The V end was cut by 8 bases, the J end by 5 bases, with 6 bases between. This CDR3 reads CASLATGELFF. The DNA for the CDR3 is TGTGCTAGTCTGGCAACCGGGGAGCTGTTTTTT.

The chain carries TRBV19 and TRBJ1-1, with D perhaps TRBD1 (5 bases). With 6 bases removed from V and 5 bases from J, the gap between germline ends came to 19 bases. The CDR3 is made up of 15 amino acids. Germline-derived CDR1 and CDR2 are LNHDA and SQIVND (reference sequence). CDR3 amino acids: CASRLVSFGGTEAFF. For the CDR3, the DNA is TGTGCCAGTAGGCTAGTATCTTTCGGGGGTACTGAAGCTTTCTTT.

This chain joins TRBV7-9 and TRBJ1-5; 8 bases match TRBD1. Germline CDR1 and CDR2: SEHNR and FQNEAQ (reference sequence). With V trimmed by 4 bases and J by 2 bases, 1 base remained unmatched. CDR3 length: 14 residues. CDR3 amino acids: CASSWGQGNQPQHF. The CDR3, as DNA: TGTGCCAGCAGCTGGGGACAGGGCAATCAGCCCCAGCATTTT.

Ten or more counts support this clone. The chain links TRBV2 to TRBJ1-3; D is uncertain. This CDR3 is 15 amino acids long. With 0 bases removed from V and 6 bases from J, the gap between germline ends came to 12 bases. Germline loops: CDR1 SNHLY, CDR2 FYNNEI. The CDR3 DNA follows: TGTGCCAGCAGTGAAGCGCAGGTCTCCAAAAACACCATATATTTT. Amino acid sequence: CASSEAQVSKNTIYF.